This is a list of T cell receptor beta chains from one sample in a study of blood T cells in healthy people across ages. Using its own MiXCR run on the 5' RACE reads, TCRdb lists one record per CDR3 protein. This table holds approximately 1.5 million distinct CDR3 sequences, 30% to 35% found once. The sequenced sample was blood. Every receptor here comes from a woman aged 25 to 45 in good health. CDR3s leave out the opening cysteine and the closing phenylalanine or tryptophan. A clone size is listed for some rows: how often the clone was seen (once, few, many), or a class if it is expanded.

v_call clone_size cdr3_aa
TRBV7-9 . ASSLWTDDTQY
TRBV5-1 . ASSLVGVVYEQY
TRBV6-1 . ASSDPPGQGPYEQY
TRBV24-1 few ATSKAGTDTQY
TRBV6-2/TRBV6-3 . TSSPGNSGRRETQY
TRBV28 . ASSFGWREQY
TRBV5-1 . ASTLGADVYEQY
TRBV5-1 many ASRLSYGQASYEQY
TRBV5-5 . ASSLAGTSGGKDTQY
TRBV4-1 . ASSARGASWYQETQY
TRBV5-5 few ASSGQARDSGGYGYT
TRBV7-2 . VSSLRAGNYGYT
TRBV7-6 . ASSPDPGRAHEQY
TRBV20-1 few SVTFGTDSNQPQH
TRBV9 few ASSVRSSSTDTQY
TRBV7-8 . ASSLEPGSRLGNEQF
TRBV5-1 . ASSLMGQGEPGANVLT
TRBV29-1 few SGRPLH
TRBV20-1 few SAGDRNTDTQY
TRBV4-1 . ASSLLGEGRRTSGKNSYEQY
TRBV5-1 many ASSLGTGYEQY
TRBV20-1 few SARGGNRRGPGANVLT
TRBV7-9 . ASSTGREDGYT
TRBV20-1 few SARGTGNTDTQY
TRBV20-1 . SAREDLAEAF
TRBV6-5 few ASSPFGQTHGYT
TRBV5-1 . ASSLYTAPNEQF
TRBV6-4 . ASSEEAGRTEAF
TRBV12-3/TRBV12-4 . ASTLRLAGGQEEQY
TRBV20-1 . SARDPAGYEQY
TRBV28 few AIATRTTGYT
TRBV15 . ATSRAGPGQGSTDTQY
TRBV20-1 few SARDSGTGYYGYT
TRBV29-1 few SVGFLDGSGFNEKLF
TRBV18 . ASSPLLGGGVEDTQY
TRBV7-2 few ASYGQGYYGYT
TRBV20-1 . SAEDRDTGTSIYEQY
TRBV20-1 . SATTGSGYEQY
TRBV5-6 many ASSLSVSPSSYNEQF
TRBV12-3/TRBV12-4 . ASSFDGGGYGYT
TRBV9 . ASGRLAGGSDTQY
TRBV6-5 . ASSYSGSGSSYEQF
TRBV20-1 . SARVLETDLFRQY
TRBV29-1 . SVDQPLPTDTQY
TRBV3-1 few ASSPRASGSYEQF